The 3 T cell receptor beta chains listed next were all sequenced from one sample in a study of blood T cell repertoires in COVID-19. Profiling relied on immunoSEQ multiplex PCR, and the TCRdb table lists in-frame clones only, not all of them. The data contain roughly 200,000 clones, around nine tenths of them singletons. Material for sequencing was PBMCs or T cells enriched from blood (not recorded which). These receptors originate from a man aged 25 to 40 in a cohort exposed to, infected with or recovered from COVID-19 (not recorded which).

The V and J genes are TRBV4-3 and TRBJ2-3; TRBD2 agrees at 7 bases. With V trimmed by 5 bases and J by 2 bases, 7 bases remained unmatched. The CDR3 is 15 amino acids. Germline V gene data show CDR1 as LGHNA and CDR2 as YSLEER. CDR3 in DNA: TGCGCCAGCAGCACCCGGGAGGCTATCACAGATACGCAGTATTTT. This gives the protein CASSTREAITDTQYF.

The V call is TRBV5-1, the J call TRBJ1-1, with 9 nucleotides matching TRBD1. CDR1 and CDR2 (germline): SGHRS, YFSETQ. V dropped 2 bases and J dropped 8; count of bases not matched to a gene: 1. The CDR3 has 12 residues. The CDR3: CASSLGTGEAFF. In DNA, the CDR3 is TGCGCCAGCAGCTTAGGGACAGGGGAAGCTTTCTTT.

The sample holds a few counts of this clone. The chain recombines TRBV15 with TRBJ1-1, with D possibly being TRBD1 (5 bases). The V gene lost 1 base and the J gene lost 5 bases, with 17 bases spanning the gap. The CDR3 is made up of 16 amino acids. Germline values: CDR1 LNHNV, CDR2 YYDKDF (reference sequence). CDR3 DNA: TGTGCCACCAGCAGAGGGGCCGGGGGGGTATGGACTGAAGCTTTCTTT. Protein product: CATSRGAGGVWTEAFF.